These 11 T cell receptor beta chains share one sample of origin, sequenced in a study of blood T cell repertoires in COVID-19. Produced via immunoSEQ multiplex PCR; TCRdb's table is partial and in-frame only. Counted here are about 220,000 clones, about 86% occurring once; the ten biggest clones make up 3% to 3.5%. The sample consisted of peripheral blood. The receptors were sampled from a young woman who had recovered from COVID-19.

V is TRBV30 and J is TRBJ1-4, with 7 bases fitting TRBD1. The V and J ends lost 3 bases and 7 bases, in that order; junction bases with no gene match: 11. The CDR3 totals 15 residues. The germline CDR1 and CDR2 sequences are GTSNPN and SVGIG (reference sequence). CDR3 in DNA: TGTGCCTGGAGCCCCAAGGCAGGGGGGAGTGAAAAACTGTTTTTT. Encoded protein: CAWSPKAGGSEKLFF.

The chain carries TRBV15 and TRBJ2-3, with TRBD2 as a possible D gene (5 bases). V was clipped by 4 bases and J by 4 bases, with 12 bases between them. CDR1 is LNHNV and CDR2 is YYDKDF in the germline V gene (reference sequence). The CDR3 has 14 residues. The CDR3 DNA reads TGTGCCACCAGCAAACGATCGGAGGCAGATACGCAGTATTTT. Translating gives CATSKRSEADTQYF. Based on the CDR3 plus reference TRBV15 and TRBJ2-3, the full variable domain is DAMVIQNPRYQVTQFGKPVTLSCSQTLNHNVMYWYQQKSSQAPKLLFHYYDKDFNNEADTPDNFQSRRPNTSFCFLDIRSPGLGDTAMYLCATSKRSEADTQYFGPGTRLTVL.

This chain uses TRBV18 with TRBJ1-4, with D tentatively TRBD1 (6 bases). Germline loops: CDR1 KGHSH, CDR2 LQKENI. The CDR3 sequence is 15 residues long. Deletions cut 3 bases from V and 8 bases from J, with 16 bases between. This CDR3 reads CASSPRTVLGEKLFF. For the CDR3, the DNA is TGTGCCAGCTCACCCCGGACAGTTTTGGGAGAAAAACTGTTTTTT.

The table lists this clone with a count of one. The chain joins TRBV10-3 to TRBJ2-5, with D possibly being TRBD1 (6 bases). Trimming shortened V by 2 bases and J by 5 bases, and 12 bases separated the two germline ends. Germline V gene data show CDR1 as ENHRY and CDR2 as SYGVKD. The CDR3 is 14 residues long. CDR3: CAISETGFDETQYF. The CDR3 region has the DNA TGTGCCATCAGTGAGACAGGGTTCGACGAGACCCAGTACTTC.

The chain recombines TRBV29-1 with TRBJ1-5; D might be TRBD1 (5 bases). The germline gives CDR1 SQVTM, CDR2 ANQGSEA. V lost 6 bases, J lost 7 bases, and 16 bases lay in between. CDR3 length: 13 amino acids. CDR3 in amino acids: CSVGAGGGQPQHF. CDR3 nucleotides: TGCAGCGTGGGAGCGGGGGGTGGGCAGCCCCAGCATTTT.

The genes are TRBV2 and TRBJ2-1; 9 nucleotides line up with TRBD2. Germline loops: CDR1 SNHLY, CDR2 FYNNEI. The ends lost 6 bases at V and 8 bases at J; junction bases unmatched: 11. This CDR3 comprises 15 residues. DNA for the CDR3: TGTGCCAGCAGAGAGACTAGCGGATACGGGGATGAGCAGTTCTTC. The encoded protein is CASRETSGYGDEQFF.

The DNA of the CDR3 is TGTGCCAGCAGTTACGCTGACAGGGGGGCGGTTCGGCCCCAGCATTTT. Translation: CASSYADRGAVRPQHF. V is TRBV6-5 and J is TRBJ1-5; 9 bases fit TRBD1. The CDR3 runs 16 residues. Germline V gene lookup returns CDR1 MNHEY and CDR2 SVGAGI. The V segment lost 2 bases and the J segment 9 bases; nucleotides outside the gene matches: 11.

This clone was found once. The genes are TRBV28 and TRBJ2-1; 9 bases match TRBD2. In germline, CDR1 is MDHEN, CDR2 SYDVKM. V shed 5 bases, J shed 8 bases, and the junction held 10 bases outside the gene matches. The CDR3 is 15 residues long. CDR3 region: CASSAGGRLSDEQFF. The CDR3 region has the DNA TGTGCCAGCAGTGCGGGAGGGCGGTTATCCGATGAGCAGTTCTTC.

This chain joins TRBV15 and TRBJ1-3, with TRBD1 matching over 7 bases. V dropped 6 bases and J dropped 0; count of bases not matched to a gene: 11. The CDR3 has 17 residues. Germline V CDR1 and CDR2: LNHNV, YYDKDF (reference sequence). For the CDR3, the DNA is TGTGCCACCAGACAACAGGGGCCCCTATCCTCTGGAAACACCATATATTTT. This encodes CATRQQGPLSSGNTIYF.

The J gene is TRBJ2-7, the V gene TRBV28, with 9 nucleotides matching TRBD2. Germline assignment: CDR1 MDHEN and CDR2 SYDVKM. The CDR3 totals 15 residues. V lost 7 bases to trimming and J lost 7 bases; unmatched junction nucleotides: 14. CDR3: CASTSWVAGAGEQYF. The CDR3 DNA follows: TGTGCCAGCACGTCGTGGGTAGCGGGAGCTGGGGAGCAGTACTTC.

This chain links TRBV2 with TRBJ2-3; tentatively, D is TRBD2 (6 bases). The CDR3 runs to 15 residues. Trimming took off 7 bases at V and 3 bases at J, with 17 bases between the two ends. Germline V gene sequence: CDR1 SNHLY, CDR2 FYNNEI. The CDR3 DNA reads TGTGCCAGCAAATCCTGGGGAGGAGTAACAGATACGCAGTATTTT. Protein product: CASKSWGGVTDTQYF. Supplemented by reference TRBV2 and TRBJ2-3, the full variable domain reads EPEVTQTPSHQVTQMGQEVILRCVPISNHLYFYWYRQILGQKVEFLVSFYNNEISEKSEIFDDQFSVERPDGSNFTLKIRSTKLEDSAMYFCASKSWGGVTDTQYFGPGTRLTVL.